One and the same sample provided the 2 T cell receptor beta chains below, sequenced in a study of T-cell reconstitution after alpha-beta-depleted transplantation in children. A TCRbeta library incorporating unique molecular identifiers was prepared. TCRdb independently ran MiXCR on the PCR reads; one entry per CDR3 protein. This sample has 100,000 or so distinct CDR3 sequences, with 15% to 19% found just once. The source was PBMCs, mostly from graft donor cells, collected 180 days after TCRalphabeta/CD19-depleted stem cell transplant. The receptors here all came from a male patient between 2 and 10 years old who had a stem cell transplant for acute lymphoblastic leukemia, so the T cells may come from the graft donor.

This chain joins TRBV2 and TRBJ2-3, with 9 bases fitting TRBD1. The V segment lost 6 bases and the J segment 3 bases; nucleotides outside the gene matches: 7. Germline loops: CDR1 SNHLY, CDR2 FYNNEI. The CDR3 runs 15 residues. The CDR3 region is CASSPRDRETDTQYF. The CDR3 DNA is TGTGCCAGCAGCCCCCGGGACAGGGAAACAGATACGCAGTATTTT.

The sample holds a few counts of this clonotype. The chain links TRBV13 to TRBJ1-2; maybe TRBD1 (5 bases). Trimming stripped 4 bases from V and 4 bases from J, with 10 bases between. This CDR3 has 13 residues. The germline V gene encodes CDR1 PRHDT and CDR2 FYEKMQ (reference sequence). This CDR3 is CASSSGTFYGYTF. CDR3 coding DNA: TGTGCCAGCAGCTCCGGGACGTTCTATGGCTACACCTTC. The whole variable domain, remainder taken from reference TRBV13 and TRBJ1-2, is AAGVIQSPRHLIKEKRETATLKCYPIPRHDTVYWYQQGPGQDPQFLISFYEKMQSDKGSIPDRFSAQQFSDYHSELNMSSLELGDSALYFCASSSGTFYGYTFGSGTRLTVV.